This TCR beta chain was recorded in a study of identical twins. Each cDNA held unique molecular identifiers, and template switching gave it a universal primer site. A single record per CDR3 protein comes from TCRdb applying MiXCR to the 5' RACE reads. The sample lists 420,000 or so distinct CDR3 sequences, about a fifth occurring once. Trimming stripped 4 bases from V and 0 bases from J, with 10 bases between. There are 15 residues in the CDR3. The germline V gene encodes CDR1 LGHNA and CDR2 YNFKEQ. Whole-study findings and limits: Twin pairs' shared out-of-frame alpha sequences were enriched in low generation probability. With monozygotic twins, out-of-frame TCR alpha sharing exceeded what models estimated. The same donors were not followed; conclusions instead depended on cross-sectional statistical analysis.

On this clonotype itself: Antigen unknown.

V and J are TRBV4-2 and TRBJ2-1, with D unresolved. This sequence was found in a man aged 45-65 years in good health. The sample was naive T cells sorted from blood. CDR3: CASSPDWDSYNEQFF. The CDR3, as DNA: TGTGCCAGCAGCCCAGATTGGGACTCCTACAATGAGCAGTTCTTC.